Each of the 21 T cell receptor beta chains below was sequenced from the same sample in a study of T cell responses to AZD1222 COVID-19 vaccine. Profiling relied on immunoSEQ multiplex PCR, and the TCRdb table lists in-frame clones only, not all of them. The table includes around 170,000 clones, roughly 90% detected once. The sample in question was peripheral blood, obtained on day 0 of AZD1222 vaccination. These receptor sequences come from an adult in good health.

A single count supports this clone. This CDR3 reads CASSWGVTGWSIGEAFF. The CDR3 coding sequence is TGTGCCAGCAGCTGGGGGGTAACAGGGTGGTCGATAGGTGAAGCTTTCTTT. The gene calls are TRBV13 and TRBJ1-1; maybe TRBD1 (6 bases). V lost 4 bases and J 7 bases, leaving 25 bases between the germline ends. CDR3 size: 17 residues. Germline values: CDR1 PRHDT, CDR2 FYEKMQ (reference sequence).

The rearrangement uses TRBV12-5 and TRBJ1-1; 7 nucleotides match TRBD1. This CDR3 is 19 amino acids long. The germline V gene encodes CDR1 LGHNT and CDR2 FRNRAP. V trimming: 0 bases; J trimming: 3 bases; junction bases outside the gene matches: 16. CDR3 residues: CASGLVQGSGRLGDTEAFF. The CDR3 DNA follows: TGTGCTAGTGGTTTGGTACAGGGGTCGGGACGGCTGGGGGACACTGAAGCTTTCTTT.

The V call is TRBV4-1, the J call TRBJ1-2; 8 bases fit TRBD1. CDR3 length: 14 amino acids. V was clipped by 3 bases and J by 1 base; unmatched bases: 1. Germline CDR1 and CDR2: MGHRA and YSYEKL. The CDR3 DNA follows: TGCGCCAGCAGCCACGGACAGGGTAACTATGGCTACACCTTC. It encodes CASSHGQGNYGYTF.

This rearrangement joins TRBV29-1 to TRBJ2-2, with D possibly TRBD1 on 6 matching bases. V was cut by 6 bases and J by 13 bases, with 9 bases left in between. The CDR3 has 9 amino acids. The germline CDR1 and CDR2 sequences are SQVTM and ANQGSEA. The CDR3 spells CSVRRGLFF. CDR3 DNA sequence: TGCAGCGTCCGCAGGGGGCTGTTTTTT.

The CDR3 reads CASSSSIGPYEQYF. For the CDR3, the DNA is TGTGCCAGCAGCTCCTCCATCGGACCCTACGAGCAGTACTTC. The chain has TRBV27 and TRBJ2-7; D remains unclear. Trimming pared 6 bases from V and 2 bases from J, leaving 14 bases between. CDR1 and CDR2 (germline): MNHEY, SMNVEV (reference sequence). This CDR3 region has 14 residues.

J is TRBJ1-2 and V is TRBV6-5; TRBD1 aligns across 8 bases. CDR1 and CDR2 (germline): MNHEY, SVGAGI. Trimming at V came to 6 bases and at J to 8 bases, leaving 8 bases not matched to a gene. CDR3 length: 13 amino acids. The CDR3 sequence: CASSSGTGLGYTF. In DNA, the CDR3 is TGTGCCAGCAGCTCCGGGACAGGCCTCGGCTACACCTTC.

The chain uses TRBV2 and TRBJ2-1; D could derive from TRBD1 or TRBD2 (7 bases each). Trimming stripped 2 bases from V and 4 bases from J, with 12 bases between. The CDR3 covers 15 residues. CDR1 and CDR2 from the germline V gene are SNHLY and FYNNEI. The CDR3 loop reads CASSETQGGYNEQFF. CDR3 bases: TGTGCCAGCAGTGAAACTCAGGGGGGGTACAATGAGCAGTTCTTC.

This clone was counted only a few times. The V call is TRBV7-8, the J call TRBJ1-2; D remains ambiguous. Germline V lookup: CDR1 SGHVS, CDR2 FQNEAQ. This CDR3 region has 13 residues. V lost 5 bases to trimming and J lost 3 bases, with 10 bases between them. The CDR3 DNA sequence: TGTGCCAGCAGCCCGAGGGTGGACTATGGCTACACCTTC. Residues: CASSPRVDYGYTF.

The chain links TRBV7-6 to TRBJ1-4, with D unclear. The CDR3 sequence is 16 residues long. V was shortened by 2 bases and J by 0 bases, with 10 bases between the two germline ends. Germline V gene lookup returns CDR1 SGHVS and CDR2 FNYEAQ. CDR3 DNA sequence: TGTGCCAGCAGCTTATATCCATCAGCAACTAATGAAAAACTGTTTTTT. Residues: CASSLYPSATNEKLFF. The whole variable domain, filled in from reference TRBV7-6 and TRBJ1-4, reads GAGVSQSPRYKVTKRGQDVALRCDPISGHVSLYWYRQALGQGPEFLTYFNYEAQQDKSGLPNDRFSAERPEGSISTLTIQRTEQRDSAMYRCASSLYPSATNEKLFFGSGTQLSVL.

V usage is TRBV19 and J usage is TRBJ2-6; D is possibly TRBD1 (5 bases). The CDR3 extends over 15 amino acids. With 1 base removed from V and 2 bases from J, the gap between germline ends came to 6 bases. The germline gives CDR1 LNHDA, CDR2 SQIVND (reference sequence). The chain's CDR3 is CASSIVGPGANVLTF. The CDR3 bases are TGTGCCAGTAGTATAGTGGGGCCTGGGGCCAACGTCCTGACTTTC.

CDR3 coding DNA: TGTGCCAGCAGCTGGGACTATAGCTCCTACAATGAGCAGTTCTTC. Amino acids: CASSWDYSSYNEQFF. V is TRBV11-1 and J is TRBJ2-1, with 7 bases identical to TRBD2. The CDR3 length is 15 residues. Germline V CDR1 and CDR2: SGHAT, FQDESV (reference sequence). J lost 0 bases, V lost 4 bases, and 3 bases had no gene match.

The V and J genes are TRBV3-1 (or the pseudogene TRBV3-2) and TRBJ2-2; D is unresolved. CDR3 size: 14 residues. Germline V gene data show CDR1 as LGHDT and CDR2 as YNNKEL (reference sequence). V shed 1 base and J shed 4 bases, with 7 bases lying between them. CDR3 nucleotides: TGTGCCAGCAGCCAAGGATTGGCCACCGGGGAGCTGTTTTTT. Its translation: CASSQGLATGELFF.

This chain links TRBV3-1 (or the pseudogene TRBV3-2) with TRBJ2-3; no definite D call. Germline CDR1 reads LGHDT; CDR2 reads YNNKEL (reference sequence). Trimming pared 1 base from V and 6 bases from J, leaving 8 bases between. The CDR3 covers 13 residues. Here the CDR3 reads CASSQGLEDTQYF. The CDR3 region has the DNA TGTGCCAGCAGCCAAGGGTTGGAGGATACGCAGTATTTT.

The CDR3 sequence: CASSGQGSPSFGGYTF. In DNA, the CDR3 is TGTGCCAGCAGCGGACAGGGTAGCCCTTCTTTCGGTGGCTACACCTTC. The chain carries TRBV5-6 and TRBJ1-2; TRBD1 matches 8 bases. The length of the CDR3 is 16 residues. The germline CDR1 and CDR2 sequences are SGHDT and YYEEEE. V was pared by 4 bases and J by 7 bases, with 15 bases of the junction left unmatched.

V usage is TRBV6-5 and J usage is TRBJ2-7; D gene uncertain. Looked up from germline, CDR1 is MNHEY and CDR2 is SVGAGI. Trimming took off 0 bases at V and 3 bases at J, with 15 bases between the two ends. The CDR3 totals 16 residues. The CDR3, as DNA: TGTGCCAGCAGTTACTCGTCAGTGTCCCACCTCTACGAGCAGTACTTC. The encoded protein is CASSYSSVSHLYEQYF.

The genes are TRBV18 and TRBJ1-6; 7 nucleotides agree with TRBD1. With 3 bases clipped from V and 4 bases from J, the junction kept 6 bases outside the gene matches. The CDR3 is 16 residues long. Germline V gene data show CDR1 as KGHSH and CDR2 as LQKENI. The DNA for the CDR3 is TGTGCCAGCTCACCCACAGGGGTATCGTATAATTCACCCCTCCACTTT. Protein sequence: CASSPTGVSYNSPLHF.

The V call is TRBV5-1, the J call TRBJ2-3, with D unclear. The CDR3 loop spans 16 amino acids. Germline lookup yields CDR1 SGHRS and CDR2 YFSETQ. Trimming stripped 0 bases from V and 4 bases from J, with 15 bases between. For the CDR3, the DNA is TGCGCCAGCAGCTTGGATTTCGGCAGGCAGCCAGATACGCAGTATTTT. This encodes CASSLDFGRQPDTQYF.

The chain carries TRBV10-2 and TRBJ1-5; maybe TRBD1 (5 bases). V was clipped by 5 bases and J by 3 bases, with 11 bases between them. Germline V gives CDR1 WSHSY, CDR2 SAAADI. This CDR3 spans 14 amino acids. The CDR3 region is CASSSSGYNQPQHF. The CDR3 nucleotides read TGCGCCAGCAGTTCCTCAGGGTACAATCAGCCCCAGCATTTT.

The chain uses TRBV11-2 and TRBJ2-4, with 15 bases aligning to TRBD2. Germline CDR1 is SGHAT and CDR2 is FQNNGV. V lost 1 base and J lost 5; bases outside the gene matches: 3. The CDR3 length is 17 residues. The chain's CDR3 is CASSLGTSGRAENIQYF. The DNA of the CDR3 is TGTGCCAGCAGCTTAGGGACTAGCGGGAGGGCCGAAAACATTCAGTACTTC.

V usage is TRBV27 and J usage is TRBJ1-6, with D maybe TRBD1 (6 bases). The CDR3 extends over 12 amino acids. The V gene lost 10 bases and the J gene lost 7 bases, with 11 bases spanning the gap. CDR1 is MNHEY and CDR2 is SMNVEV in the germline V gene (reference sequence). CDR3 sequence reads: CATQTGNSPLHF. Here the CDR3 DNA reads TGTGCCACCCAAACAGGGAATTCACCCCTCCACTTT.

The chain recombines TRBV11-3 with TRBJ2-1; 11 bases map to TRBD2. Germline CDR1 reads SGHNT; CDR2 reads YENEEA. The CDR3 contains 15 residues. V lost 6 bases, J lost 6 bases, and 7 bases stayed unmatched. DNA for the CDR3: TGTGCCAGCAGTTACCTAGCGGGAGGATCCAATGAGCAGTTCTTC. As protein: CASSYLAGGSNEQFF. Variable domain in full (rest from reference TRBV11-3 and TRBJ2-1): EAGVVQSPRYKIIEKKQPVAFWCNPISGHNTLYWYLQNLGQGPELLIRYENEEAVDDSQLPKDRFSAERLKGVDSTLKIQPAELGDSAVYLCASSYLAGGSNEQFFGPGTRLTVL.